This TCR beta chain was profiled in a study of T cells in Graves' hyperthyroidism and ophthalmopathy. Diagnostic decisions used clinical symptoms, serum thyroxine and TRAb, thyroid ultrasound and orbital computed tomography. This clonotype was seen a few times. Amplification of TCR beta CDR3 regions used RNA as the template. Researchers ran a first-round RT-PCR on the TCR CDR3 using the HTBI primer set. Each CDR3 protein gets one entry after TCRdb re-called the multiplex PCR reads with MiXCR. This table has hundreds of thousands of distinct CDR3 sequences, around 46% appearing once. Trimming cost V 4 bases and J 5 bases, with 11 bases left between them. The CDR3 sequence is 13 residues long.

The gene calls are TRBV12-3 or TRBV12-4 and TRBJ1-2; possible D gene TRBD1, 5 bases. The sequence was collected from a woman aged 18-29 years with Graves' hyperthyroidism. The sample consisted of peripheral blood or thyroid tissue (not recorded which). The CDR3 loop reads CASSYNRQYGYTF. For the CDR3, the DNA is TGTGCCAGCAGTTACAACAGGCAGTATGGCTACACCTTC.